The 3 T cell receptor beta chains below come from one sample, sequenced in a study of blood T cell repertoires in COVID-19. Assay: immunoSEQ multiplex PCR; the TCRdb copy retains only in-frame clones and omits some. The top ten hold roughly a tenth of the sample, which has roughly 150,000 clones, about four fifths seen once. The specimen sequenced was peripheral blood. The receptors were sampled from a man in his 70s with active or convalescent COVID-19.

The V gene is TRBV7-3, the J gene TRBJ1-1; TRBD1 is a possible D gene (5 bases). Trimming removed 4 bases at V and 2 bases at J, with 8 bases between. The V gene's germline CDR1 is SGHTA and CDR2 FQGTGA. The length of the CDR3 is 13 residues. CDR3 residues: CASSYGANTEAFF. CDR3 nucleotides: TGTGCCAGCAGCTATGGGGCAAACACTGAAGCTTTCTTT. Full variable domain (missing parts from reference TRBV7-3 and TRBJ1-1): GAGVSQTPSNKVTEKGKYVELRCDPISGHTALYWYRQSLGQGPEFLIYFQGTGAADDSGLPNDRFFAVRPEGSVSTLKIQRTERGDSAVYLCASSYGANTEAFFGQGTRLTVV.

The CDR3 protein is CASSPERQGAWGYTF. The CDR3 DNA sequence: TGTGCCAGCTCACCAGAACGTCAGGGGGCATGGGGCTACACCTTC. This sequence joins TRBV18 and TRBJ1-2, with 8 bases lining up with TRBD1. Germline CDR1 is KGHSH and CDR2 is LQKENI. This CDR3 has 15 residues. V trimming: 2 bases; J trimming: 8 bases; junction bases outside the gene matches: 10.

The chain employs TRBV29-1 and TRBJ2-7; no firm D call. The germline V gene encodes CDR1 SQVTM and CDR2 ANQGSEA. The V end lost 6 bases, the J end lost 2 bases, and 17 bases lay between the germline ends. CDR3 length: 14 residues. CDR3 in amino acids: CSVAAVAATYEQYF. The CDR3 DNA follows: TGCAGCGTCGCCGCGGTGGCGGCCACCTACGAGCAGTACTTC.